The T cell receptor (beta chain) under discussion was sequenced for a study of beta chain features in type 1 diabetes. Overall study results and limits: Unsettled here was the matter of whether HLA type influences TCRB rearrangement. Among all four CD4+ subsets, Type 1 diabetes patients had TCRB CDR3s that were moderately but significantly shorter.

The CDR3 runs to 15 residues. V shed 3 bases and J shed 0 bases, with 9 bases lying between them. Germline assignment: CDR1 SNHLY and CDR2 FYNNEI. With respect to this clone: Antigen: not known.

The study reverse transcribed the entire isolated RNA, so it sequenced expressed TCRB transcripts. Clones were read by immunoSEQ multiplex PCR, and TCRdb kept only the in-frame ones, dropping some. The sample carries 630,000 or so clones, about an eighth recorded once. This receptor was taken from a man aged 18-30 years with type 1 diabetes. The sample was naive CD4+ T cells from blood. This chain uses TRBV2 with TRBJ2-1, with D unclear. The CDR3 DNA sequence: TGTGCCAGCAGTGATTCTGCGCACTCCTACAATGAGCAGTTCTTC. Its translation is CASSDSAHSYNEQFF.